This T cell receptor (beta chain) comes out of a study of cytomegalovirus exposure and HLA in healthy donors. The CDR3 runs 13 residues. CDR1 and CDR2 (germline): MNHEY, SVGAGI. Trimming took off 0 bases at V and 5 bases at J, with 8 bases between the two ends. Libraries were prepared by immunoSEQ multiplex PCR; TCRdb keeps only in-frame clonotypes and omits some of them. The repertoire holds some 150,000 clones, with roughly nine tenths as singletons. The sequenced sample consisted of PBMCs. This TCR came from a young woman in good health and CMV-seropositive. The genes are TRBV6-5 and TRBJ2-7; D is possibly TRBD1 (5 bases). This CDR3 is CASSYSFRDEQYF. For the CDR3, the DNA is TGTGCCAGCAGTTACTCTTTCAGGGACGAGCAGTACTTC.